This T cell receptor beta chain was identified during a study of cytomegalovirus exposure and HLA in healthy donors. Germline loops: CDR1 SGDLS, CDR2 YYNGEE. CDR3 length: 13 residues. Trimming left V 7 bases short and J 9 bases short, with 20 bases between. In the PCR, 60 Vbeta and 13 Jbeta primers were used. The data were produced by immunoSEQ multiplex PCR, yet TCRdb's version contains in-frame clones alone and is incomplete. The sample carries some 150,000 clones, around 79% recorded once. The rearrangement uses TRBV9 and TRBJ2-7; D might be TRBD2 (5 bases). Specimen: PBMCs. The receptor's source is a middle-aged man in good health and CMV-seronegative. The CDR3 loop reads CASGRRLDEVQYF. CDR3 DNA sequence: TGTGCCAGCGGCAGGAGGTTGGACGAGGTGCAGTACTTC. The variable domain in full, with the rest retrieved from reference TRBV9 and TRBJ2-7, is DSGVTQTPKHLITATGQRVTLRCSPRSGDLSVYWYQQSLDQGLQFLIQYYNGEERAKGNILERFSAQQFPDLHSELNLSSLELGDSALYFCASGRRLDEVQYFGPGTRLTVT.